This is a list of T cell receptor beta chains from one sample in a study of blood T cell repertoires in COVID-19. Here immunoSEQ multiplex PCR was the method, and the copy in TCRdb shows in-frame clones only, minus some. There are about 200,000 clones in the sample; approximately 79% occur only once, and roughly 5.2% lies in the top ten. The sample taken for sequencing was PBMCs or T cells enriched from blood (not recorded which). Receptors originate from a woman aged 55-70 years with acute COVID-19. CDR3s include the opening cysteine and the closing phenylalanine or tryptophan. D genes are given only for firm matches. Size tells how often a clone was seen (once, few, many) or the class of an expanded clone, and some rows leave it out.

v_call,clone_size,d_call,j_call,cdr3_nt,cdr3_aa
TRBV19,.,TRBD2,TRBJ2-7,TGTGCCAGCAGCGCGGCTAGCGGTTCCTACGAGCAGTACTTC,CASSAASGSYEQYF
TRBV10-3,.,.,TRBJ1-2,TGTGCCATCAGTGATAAGGGAGAGGAGTATGGCTACACCTTC,CAISDKGEEYGYTF
TRBV5-3,.,TRBD1,TRBJ1-1,TGTGCCAGAAGCCCCGGGACAGCCGTGTCTAATGAAGCTTTCTTT,CARSPGTAVSNEAFF
TRBV29-1,.,.,TRBJ1-2,TGCAGCGGGGGAGGTGCCAGGGACTATGGCTACACCTTC,CSGGGARDYGYTF
TRBV10-2,few,.,TRBJ1-1,TGCGCCAGCAGCTCGGCAGGGGTGTCTTTCTTT,CASSSAGVSFF
TRBV5-5,.,.,TRBJ1-2,TGTGCCAGCAGCTTGCCCCAGGGTGGCGGCTACACCTTC,CASSLPQGGGYTF
TRBV30,.,.,TRBJ1-2,TGTGCCTGGAGTCGCGTCAACTATGGCTACACCTTC,CAWSRVNYGYTF
TRBV4-3,.,.,TRBJ1-4,TGCGCCAGCAGCCAAGAGAAAACTGGGATGGCAGGGAGGGACGAAAAACTGTTTTTT,CASSQEKTGMAGRDEKLFF
TRBV4-3,.,.,TRBJ2-1,TGCGCCAGCAGCCAAGATGCTAGCGTCGGAGATGAGCAGTTCTTC,CASSQDASVGDEQFF
TRBV10-3,.,TRBD1,TRBJ2-5,TGTGCCATCAGTGGACAGGGCGATGGCTACGAGACCCAGTACTTC,CAISGQGDGYETQYF
TRBV6-2/TRBV6-3,.,TRBD1,TRBJ1-2,TGTGCCAGCAGCCGGGACAGGCGATCTAACTATGGCTACACCTTC,CASSRDRRSNYGYTF
TRBV3-1/TRBV3-2,.,TRBD1,TRBJ1-2,TGTGCCAGCAGCCAAGATCTCAGGGGGTCGTTAGGCTACACCTTC,CASSQDLRGSLGYTF
TRBV5-4,once,TRBD2,TRBJ2-3,TGTGCCAGCAGCTCCGGACTAGCGGGAGTACCCGATACGCAGTATTTT,CASSSGLAGVPDTQYF
TRBV5-1,.,TRBD1,TRBJ1-1,TGCGCCAGCAGCCCCGCCGGGACAGGGATCCCCACTGAAGCTTTCTTT,CASSPAGTGIPTEAFF
TRBV11-3,.,.,TRBJ2-5,TGTGCCAGCAGCTCCCAGGGGGGCCAAGAGACCCAGTACTTC,CASSSQGGQETQYF
TRBV7-9,.,.,TRBJ2-3,TGTGCCAGCAGCTTATTGAGGCTTTCTAGCACAGATACGCAGTATTTT,CASSLLRLSSTDTQYF
TRBV2,.,.,TRBJ1-3,TGTGCCAGCACTAGCTCTGGAAACACCATATATTTT,CASTSSGNTIYF
TRBV6-2/TRBV6-3,.,TRBD1,TRBJ1-2,TGTGCCAGCAGTTGGTTAACAGGGGGAGCATCCTATGGCTACACCTTC,CASSWLTGGASYGYTF
TRBV15,.,.,TRBJ1-6,TGTGCCACCAGCAGAGATCTAGGGGGAAATTCACCCCTCCACTTT,CATSRDLGGNSPLHF
TRBV11-2,few,.,TRBJ2-1,TGTGCCAGCAGCTTAGACCCAAACAATGAGCAGTTCTTC,CASSLDPNNEQFF
TRBV5-5,.,TRBD1,TRBJ2-7,TGTGCCAGCAGCTCGTCTCCCGGGACAGCCTACGAGCAGTACTTC,CASSSSPGTAYEQYF
TRBV2,.,.,TRBJ1-1,TGTGCCAGCCCCAGTTCGACTGAAGCTTTCTTT,CASPSSTEAFF
TRBV4-3,.,TRBD2,TRBJ2-3,TGCGCCAGCAGCCTCAGCGGGAGTATGGGTACGCAGTATTTT,CASSLSGSMGTQYF
TRBV3-1/TRBV3-2,.,.,TRBJ1-2,TGTGCCAGCAGCCAAGTTGAGTCAGGGAACCGGGCGAACTATGGCTACACCTTC,CASSQVESGNRANYGYTF
TRBV4-3,.,TRBD1,TRBJ2-1,TGCGCCAGCAGCCGGACAGGGGGTCCTTACAATGAGCAGTTCTTC,CASSRTGGPYNEQFF
TRBV10-2,.,.,TRBJ2-6,TGCGCCAGCAGTGACCCTCAGGGGTCTGGGGCCAACGTCCTGACTTTC,CASSDPQGSGANVLTF